Presented here are 4 T cell receptor beta chains from one specimen sequenced in a study of blood T cell repertoires in COVID-19. Generated by immunoSEQ multiplex PCR, the TCRdb table keeps only in-frame clones and is missing some. The table records around 290,000 clones, 91% of them present only once. The sequenced sample consisted of peripheral blood. These receptor sequences come from a woman aged 25 to 39 with COVID-19, enrolled during active disease.

The J gene is TRBJ1-3, the V gene TRBV9, with D perhaps matching TRBD1 (6 bases). Trimming removed 0 bases from V and 4 bases from J, with 8 bases in between. From germline, CDR1 is SGDLS and CDR2 YYNGEE. CDR3 length equals 14 residues. CDR3 bases: TGTGCCAGCAGCGTAGCAGGGGTAGGAAACACCATATATTTT. The encoded protein is CASSVAGVGNTIYF.

This chain joins TRBV6-5 and TRBJ1-4; tentatively, D is TRBD1 (6 bases). Trimming cost V 7 bases and J 2 bases, with 14 bases left between them. The CDR3 spans 15 residues. Germline lookup yields CDR1 MNHEY and CDR2 SVGAGI. The CDR3 DNA follows: TGTGCCAGCACTGCTGAGGGGGTTACTAATGAAAAACTGTTTTTT. Its protein product is CASTAEGVTNEKLFF.

The CDR3 protein is CASSRTGYTEAFF. The CDR3 nucleotides read TGTGCCAGCAGCCGGACAGGGTACACTGAAGCTTTCTTT. The chain carries TRBV12-3 or TRBV12-4 and TRBJ1-1, with TRBD1 matching 8 bases. Trimming at V came to 6 bases and at J to 3 bases, leaving 3 bases not matched to a gene. The CDR3 has 13 residues.

This chain uses TRBV7-2 with TRBJ1-6; D is possibly TRBD1 (5 bases). Germline-derived CDR1 and CDR2 are SGHTA and FQGNSA. Trimming removed 5 bases at V and 4 bases at J, with 18 bases between. The CDR3 length is 17 residues. The CDR3 is CASSERDRRIYNSPLHF. DNA of the CDR3: TGTGCCAGCAGCGAAAGAGACAGAAGGATTTATAATTCACCCCTCCACTTT.